These 3 T cell receptor beta chains originate from one sample sequenced in a study of Ad26.COV2.S vaccination and SARS-CoV-2 variants. Data came from immunoSEQ multiplex PCR; TCRdb stores just in-frame clones and leaves some out. The sample carries approximately 350,000 clones, over 75% recorded once. The treatment here: roughly 19 received Ad26.COV2.S at low or high dose, single or two shots; 5 received placebo; per-sample allocation not given. Collection of the samples took place on day 63 after the first injection of vaccine or placebo. The starting material was peripheral blood, obtained in a trial of Ad26.COV2.S vaccine versus placebo. Source of these receptors: a person aged 18-60 years who received the Ad26.COV2.S COVID-19 vaccine or a placebo.

The chain carries TRBV19 and TRBJ1-3, with TRBD1 matching over 7 bases. Germline CDR1 is LNHDA and CDR2 is SQIVND (reference sequence). The length of the CDR3 is 15 residues. The V segment lost 7 bases and the J segment 2 bases; nucleotides outside the gene matches: 8. The CDR3 sequence: CASISLGTAGNTIYF. CDR3 DNA sequence: TGTGCCAGTATTTCGTTGGGGACAGCTGGAAACACCATATATTTT.

The chain couples TRBV18 to TRBJ2-7; D unclear. There are 16 residues in the CDR3. The V gene lost 4 bases and the J gene lost 3 bases, with 19 bases spanning the gap. Germline CDR1 and CDR2: KGHSH and LQKENI. This CDR3 is CASSLRRSGPLYEQYF. The CDR3 nucleotides read TGTGCCAGCTCACTTAGACGGAGTGGTCCCCTCTACGAGCAGTACTTC. The variable domain in full, completed from reference TRBV18 and TRBJ2-7, reads NAGVMQNPRHLVRRRGQEARLRCSPMKGHSHVYWYRQLPEEGLKFMVYLQKENIIDESGMPKERFSAEFPKEGPSILRIQQVVRGDSAAYFCASSLRRSGPLYEQYFGPGTRLTVT.

This chain joins TRBV5-1 and TRBJ1-2; a weak D match, TRBD1 (6 bases). CDR3 length equals 16 residues. The germline gives CDR1 SGHRS, CDR2 YFSETQ. Trimming left V 4 bases short and J 6 bases short, with 22 bases between. CDR3 DNA: TGCGCCAGCAGCGACCTAAGGGGGTCCCCTCCAAATGGCTACACCTTC. Its translation is CASSDLRGSPPNGYTF. Full variable domain (rest looked up from reference TRBV5-1 and TRBJ1-2): KAGVTQTPRYLIKTRGQQVTLSCSPISGHRSVSWYQQTPGQGLQFLFEYFSETQRNKGNFPGRFSGRQFSNSRSEMNVSTLELGDSALYLCASSDLRGSPPNGYTFGSGTRLTVV.